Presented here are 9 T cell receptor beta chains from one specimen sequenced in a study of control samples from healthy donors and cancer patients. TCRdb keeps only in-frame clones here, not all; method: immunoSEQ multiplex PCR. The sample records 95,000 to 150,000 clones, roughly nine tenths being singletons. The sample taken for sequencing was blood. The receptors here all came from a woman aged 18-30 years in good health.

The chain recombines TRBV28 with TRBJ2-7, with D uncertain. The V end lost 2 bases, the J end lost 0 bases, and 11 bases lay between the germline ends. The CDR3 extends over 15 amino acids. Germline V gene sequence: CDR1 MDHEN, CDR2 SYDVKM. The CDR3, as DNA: TGTGCCAGCAGTTTAGAAAGACTTTCCTCCTACGAGCAGTACTTC. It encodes CASSLERLSSYEQYF. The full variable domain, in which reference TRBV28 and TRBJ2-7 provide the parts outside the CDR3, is DVKVTQSSRYLVKRTGEKVFLECVQDMDHENMFWYRQDPGLGLRLIYFSYDVKMKEKGDIPEGYSVSREKKERFSLILESASTNQTSMYLCASSLERLSSYEQYFGPGTRLTVT.

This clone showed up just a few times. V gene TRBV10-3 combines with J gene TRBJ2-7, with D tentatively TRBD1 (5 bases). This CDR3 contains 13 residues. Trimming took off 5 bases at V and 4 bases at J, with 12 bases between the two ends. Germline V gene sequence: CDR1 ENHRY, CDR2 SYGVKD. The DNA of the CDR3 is TGTGCCATCAGTTCCAGGGATGATTACGAGCAGTACTTC. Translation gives CAISSRDDYEQYF.

The CDR3 loop reads CASSQGGGVSTDTQYF. The CDR3 DNA reads TGCGCCAGCAGCCAAGGGGGCGGGGTTAGCACAGATACGCAGTATTTT. The rearrangement links TRBV4-3 to TRBJ2-3; tentative D call: TRBD2 (6 bases). This CDR3 spans 16 amino acids. V dropped 1 base and J dropped 0 bases, with 11 bases sitting between them. Germline V gives CDR1 LGHNA, CDR2 YSLEER.

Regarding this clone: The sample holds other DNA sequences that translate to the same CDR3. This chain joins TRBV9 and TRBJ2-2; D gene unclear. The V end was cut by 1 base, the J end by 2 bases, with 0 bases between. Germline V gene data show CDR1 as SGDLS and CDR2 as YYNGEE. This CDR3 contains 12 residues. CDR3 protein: CASSVNTGELFF. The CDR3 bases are TGTGCCAGCAGCGTAAACACCGGGGAGCTGTTTTTT.

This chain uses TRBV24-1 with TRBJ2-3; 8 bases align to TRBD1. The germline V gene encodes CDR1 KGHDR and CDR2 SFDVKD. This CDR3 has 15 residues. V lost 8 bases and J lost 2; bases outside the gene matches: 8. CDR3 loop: CATTAGGDFTDTQYF. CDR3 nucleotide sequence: TGTGCCACCACTGCAGGGGGCGATTTCACAGATACGCAGTATTTT.

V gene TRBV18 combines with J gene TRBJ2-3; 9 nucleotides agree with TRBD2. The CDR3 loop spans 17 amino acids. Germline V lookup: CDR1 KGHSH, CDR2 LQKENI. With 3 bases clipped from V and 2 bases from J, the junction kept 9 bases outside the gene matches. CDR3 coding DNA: TGTGCCAGCTCACCTCCCTTTGCGGGGGGGCCCACAGATACGCAGTATTTT. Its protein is CASSPPFAGGPTDTQYF.

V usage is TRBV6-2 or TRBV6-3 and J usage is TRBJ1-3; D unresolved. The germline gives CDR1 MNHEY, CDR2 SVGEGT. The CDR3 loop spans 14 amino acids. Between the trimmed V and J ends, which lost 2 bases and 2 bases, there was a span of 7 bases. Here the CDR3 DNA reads TGTGCCAGCAGTTACGGAGGTACTGGAAACACCATATATTTT. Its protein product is CASSYGGTGNTIYF.

The CDR3 sequence is CASSKTSGGELKQYF. The CDR3 DNA follows: TGTGCCAGCAGTAAGACTAGCGGGGGGGAGTTGAAGCAGTACTTC. V gene TRBV6-5 combines with J gene TRBJ2-7; 14 positions agree with TRBD2. The CDR3 contains 15 residues. Trimming at V came to 5 bases and at J to 8 bases, leaving 8 bases not matched to a gene. Germline values: CDR1 MNHEY, CDR2 SVGAGI.

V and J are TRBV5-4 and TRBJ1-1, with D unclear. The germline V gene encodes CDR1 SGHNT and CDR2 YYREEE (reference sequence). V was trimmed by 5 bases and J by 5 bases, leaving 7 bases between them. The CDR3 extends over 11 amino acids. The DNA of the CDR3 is TGTGCCAGCAGGTGGGGTACTGAAGCTTTCTTT. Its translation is CASRWGTEAFF.